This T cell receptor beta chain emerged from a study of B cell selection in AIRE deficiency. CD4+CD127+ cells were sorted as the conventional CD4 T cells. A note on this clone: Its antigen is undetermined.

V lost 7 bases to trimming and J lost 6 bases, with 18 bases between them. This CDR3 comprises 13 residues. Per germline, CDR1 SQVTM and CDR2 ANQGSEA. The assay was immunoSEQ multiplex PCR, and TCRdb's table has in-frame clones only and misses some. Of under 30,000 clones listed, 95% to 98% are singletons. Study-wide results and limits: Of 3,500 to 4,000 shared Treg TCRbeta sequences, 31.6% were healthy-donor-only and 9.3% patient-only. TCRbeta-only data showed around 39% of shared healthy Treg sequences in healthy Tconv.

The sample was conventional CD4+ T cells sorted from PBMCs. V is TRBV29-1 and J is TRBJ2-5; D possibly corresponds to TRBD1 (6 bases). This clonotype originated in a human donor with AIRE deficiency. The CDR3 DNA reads TGCAGCGCCACGGGACAAGTCGGTCAGACCCAGTACTTC. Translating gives CSATGQVGQTQYF.